The 11 T cell receptor beta chains listed next were all sequenced from one sample in a study of T cells in Graves' hyperthyroidism and ophthalmopathy. Amplification of TCR beta CDR3 regions used RNA as the template. The TCR CDR3 first-round RT-PCR relied on the HTBI primer set. TCRdb used MiXCR to reprocess the multiplex PCR reads, holding one entry per CDR3 protein. The sample carries 500,000 or so distinct CDR3 sequences, 15% to 20% recorded once. Sequenced: blood. The origin of the receptors is a woman between 18 and 29 years old with Graves' ophthalmopathy.

This clonotype was counted many times. V gene TRBV3-1 combines with J gene TRBJ2-5, with D tentatively TRBD2 (6 bases). Trimming removed 5 bases at V and 6 bases at J, with 13 bases between. Germline CDR1 reads LGHDT; CDR2 reads YNNKEL (reference sequence). There are 13 residues in the CDR3. As DNA, the CDR3 is TGTGCCAGCAGCGGACGGGGGAGGCAGACCCAGTACTTC. Protein product: CASSGRGRQTQYF.

This clonotype was counted between two and nine times. CDR3 region: CASSAPDPNTGELFF. CDR3 in DNA: TGTGCCAGCAGTGCCCCAGACCCGAACACCGGGGAGCTGTTTTTT. The chain employs TRBV25-1 and TRBJ2-2; D unresolved. The V end lost 4 bases, the J end lost 0 bases, and 9 bases lay between the germline ends. Germline V gives CDR1 MGHDK, CDR2 SYGVNS. The CDR3 spans 15 residues.

This clonotype was counted at least ten times. This chain uses TRBV28 with TRBJ2-2, with D unresolved. Trimming removed 4 bases at V and 3 bases at J, with 9 bases between. CDR1 and CDR2 from the germline V gene are MDHEN and SYDVKM. The CDR3 is made up of 14 amino acids. CDR3: CASSSPWDTGELFF. DNA of the CDR3: TGTGCCAGCAGTTCACCGTGGGACACCGGGGAGCTGTTTTTT.

This clonotype was picked up many times. The genes are TRBV7-2 and TRBJ2-3; TRBD2 aligns across 8 bases. The V gene's germline CDR1 is SGHTA and CDR2 FQGNSA. This CDR3 has 14 amino acids. With V trimmed by 2 bases and J by 5 bases, 3 bases remained unmatched. The DNA for the CDR3 is TGTGCCAGCAGCTTAAGAGCGGGAGTAGATACGCAGTATTTT. This encodes CASSLRAGVDTQYF.

This clonotype came up many times. This sequence joins TRBV2 and TRBJ2-3; no clear D gene. The V gene lost 9 bases and the J gene lost 0 bases, with 16 bases spanning the gap. This CDR3 has 15 amino acids. CDR1 is SNHLY, CDR2 FYNNEI, per germline. CDR3 nucleotide sequence: TGTGCCAGTTCCCCCATGTTTGCTAGCACAGATACGCAGTATTTT. It specifies CASSPMFASTDTQYF.

This clonotype occurred many times. V is TRBV30 and J is TRBJ2-3, with D possibly TRBD1 on 6 matching bases. Germline V gene sequence: CDR1 GTSNPN, CDR2 SVGIG (reference sequence). CDR3 size: 17 residues. V lost 3 bases and J 4 bases, leaving 23 bases between the germline ends. In nucleotides, the CDR3 is TGTGCCTGGAGCTCAGGGGTTGACGGTTCTTTAGCAGATACGCAGTATTTT. It yields the protein CAWSSGVDGSLADTQYF.

The chain is built from TRBV10-3 and TRBJ1-2; maybe TRBD1 (5 bases). The CDR3 length is 13 residues. Germline V gene sequence: CDR1 ENHRY, CDR2 SYGVKD. Trimming left V 2 bases short and J 8 bases short, with 12 bases between. The CDR3 is CAISEPGGDGYTF. Written as DNA, the CDR3 is TGTGCCATCAGTGAGCCCGGGGGAGACGGCTACACCTTC.

This clonotype occurred a few times. This chain uses TRBV5-8 with TRBJ2-5, with 9 positions matching TRBD1. The CDR3 is 16 residues long. Germline V gives CDR1 SGHTS, CDR2 YDEGEE. V was clipped by 4 bases and J by 1 base; unmatched bases: 8. CDR3 loop: CASSTRTGVGQETQYF. The CDR3 DNA reads TGTGCCAGCAGCACTCGGACAGGGGTAGGCCAAGAGACCCAGTACTTC.

The rearrangement uses TRBV2 and TRBJ1-5, with D possibly TRBD1 on 6 matching bases. The germline gives CDR1 SNHLY, CDR2 FYNNEI. The CDR3 runs 14 residues. Between the trimmed V and J ends, which lost 6 bases and 7 bases, there was a span of 16 bases. Here the CDR3 reads CASSLAPGAQPQHF. The CDR3, as DNA: TGTGCCAGCAGCTTAGCGCCAGGGGCACAGCCCCAGCATTTT.

The chain combines TRBV4-1 with TRBJ1-1; the D gene is possibly TRBD1 (6 bases). The CDR3 is 15 amino acids. Germline CDR1 reads MGHRA; CDR2 reads YSYEKL. With 4 bases removed from V and 6 bases from J, the gap between germline ends came to 18 bases. DNA of the CDR3: TGCGCCAGCAGCCCGACCCTACAGGGAACCCCTGAAGCTTTCTTT. As protein: CASSPTLQGTPEAFF.

There are many counts of this clonotype. The chain uses TRBV10-3 and TRBJ2-3; TRBD1 aligns across 7 bases. After removal of 4 bases from V and 0 bases from J, the junction contained 7 bases not matched to a gene. Germline assignment: CDR1 ENHRY and CDR2 SYGVKD. This CDR3 comprises 16 residues. DNA of the CDR3: TGTGCCATCAGTGGTTCGACAGGGCCCAGCACAGATACGCAGTATTTT. It is translated as CAISGSTGPSTDTQYF.